This entry is about one T cell receptor (beta chain). No antigen is known for it. Runs used v3.0 of the immunoSEQ assay and were done at survey level. Sequenced by immunoSEQ multiplex PCR; TCRdb stores in-frame clones only, minus some. The sample carries 20,000 to 25,000 clones, roughly four fifths recorded once. V was shortened by 6 bases and J by 7 bases, with 18 bases between the two germline ends. Germline V CDR1 and CDR2: SEHNR, FQNEAQ (reference sequence). This CDR3 contains 14 residues. The data originate from a study of long-term antiretroviral therapy in people with HIV. Study at large: Samples from the earliest time points predate the 2015 immediate-ART recommendation by about a decade.

Each sample contained about 1-10 million cryopreserved PBMC, thawed before DNA extraction. Overall study results and limits: Information pertaining to ART adherence, viral resistance or therapeutic modifications was not obtained. In samples taken after ART, diversity increased but remained below transplant donor control levels.

Specimen: unsorted PBMCs, collected 1.7 to 1.8 years before starting antiretroviral therapy. The receptor was isolated from a woman aged 40 to 55 with HIV. The chain recombines TRBV7-9 with TRBJ1-2; perhaps TRBD1 as D (5 bases). CDR3: CASSSVGGWSGYTF. CDR3 DNA sequence: TGTGCCAGCAGTTCCGTCGGGGGATGGAGTGGCTACACCTTC. The entire variable domain, with the rest obtained from reference TRBV7-9 and TRBJ1-2, is as follows: DTGVSQNPRHKITKRGQNVTFRCDPISEHNRLYWYRQTLGQGPEFLTYFQNEAQLEKSRLLSDRFSAERPKGSFSTLEIQRTEQGDSAMYLCASSSVGGWSGYTFGSGTRLTVV.